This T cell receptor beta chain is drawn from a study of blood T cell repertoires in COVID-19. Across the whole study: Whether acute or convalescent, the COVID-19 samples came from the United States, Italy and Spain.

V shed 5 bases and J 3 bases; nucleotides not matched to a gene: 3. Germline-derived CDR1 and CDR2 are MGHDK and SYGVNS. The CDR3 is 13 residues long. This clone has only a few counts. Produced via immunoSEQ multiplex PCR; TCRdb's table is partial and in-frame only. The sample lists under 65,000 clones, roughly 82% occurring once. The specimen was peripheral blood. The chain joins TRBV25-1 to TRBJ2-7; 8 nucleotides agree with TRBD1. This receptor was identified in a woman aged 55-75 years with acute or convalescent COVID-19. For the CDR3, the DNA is TGTGCCAGCAGTCGGACAGGGCACTACGAGCAGTACTTC. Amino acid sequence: CASSRTGHYEQYF.